One TCR beta chain is described in this entry. The antigen this receptor binds is unknown. Within one base of it there is no much larger clone, and no base qualities were kept. The data were obtained in a study of T cell responses to AZD1222 COVID-19 vaccine (dated by TCRdb to the early 2020s). Study-level background: TCR sequencing was performed for about 250 trial participants, of whom 207 were given two doses of AZD1222 and 26 were given two doses of MenACWY control vaccine. Trial participants were enrolled by age into subgroups of 18-55, 56-69 and 70-plus years, and roughly 150, 30 and 60 TCR-sequenced participants, respectively, were included in these subgroups. General conclusions and limits of the study: Conclusions about previously exposed vaccinees are limited because only six or seven AZD1222 recipients were SARS-CoV-2 seropositive at baseline. A significant rise in spike-specific TCR breadth and depth was observed after two AZD1222 doses relative to day 0 and relative to MenACWY recipients. Epitopes outside the regions mutated in the B.1.351 and B.1.1.7 variants were reportedly recognized by nearly half of the unique spike-specific TCRs. The whole spike protein was spanned by vaccine-associated CD4 TCRs, and dominant responses were seen in regions 160-218 and 743-854. The 56-69-year group was small, and its depth increase did not reach significance, likely because of low power. Participants were mostly white British and included more females than males, and it was suggested by the authors that clonal diversity may have been underestimated. Because no day 14 peak-response samples were available, repertoires were characterized only after the peak T cell response.

The sample's time point label, decoded: about 28 days (+/-7) after the second vaccine dose. AZD1222 recipients with second doses at about 4 weeks or about 12 weeks were pooled, because spike-specific TCR depth and breadth did not differ between schedules. Vaccinee samples came from UK trials COV001 and COV002, including a single-blind randomized controlled phase 2/3 trial of AZD1222 (ChAdOx1 nCoV-19) in healthy adults. For TCRbeta chain sequencing, PBMC samples from trial participants were taken at day 0 and at day 28 after the second dose. The CDR3 regions of human TCRbeta chains were subjected to immunosequencing. From the authors' description of their analysis: TCRs in the repertoires were matched against a reference library of SARS-CoV-2-specific TCRs that had been generated with the MIRA antigen-specificity platform. Breadth was defined as the fraction of unique TCRs that were SARS-CoV-2-associated. Depth was defined as the fraction of total T cells that were SARS-CoV-2-associated. Using the MIRA data, every spike-specific TCR was mapped to the spike region that the TCR reacted to and assigned to either a CD4 or a CD8 class. Log10-transformed breadth and depth values were compared by one-way ANOVA with Sidak's multiple comparisons tests. What TCRdb holds here is the immuneACCESS table cut down to in-frame rearrangements. Part of the clones is not present; checked against another copy, under half of the missing clones reflect an unresolved V gene, and the others are unexplained. V and J calls and clone size follow that table, whereas D and trimming were derived from the DNA. In all, the sample holds 120,000 or so clones, and 80% to 90% of those were seen once. The ten biggest clones cover about 29% of the sample.

Including cysteine and phenylalanine, the CDR3 has 14 amino acids. Just CDR3 DNA is preserved here, 42 bases in frame from base 1. In the germline V gene, CDR1 corresponds to KGHDR and CDR2 to SFDVKD. V has 1 base trimmed and J has 6 bases trimmed; junction bases matching no gene number 1. This chain joins TRBV24-1 to TRBJ2-3; a stretch of 9 junction bases matches TRBD1. The source is an adult who received the AZD1222 COVID-19 vaccine. The specimen comprised peripheral blood, sampled 28 days after the second AZD1222 dose. CDR3 protein: CATSDFDRGDTQYF. In nucleotide form, the sequence is TGTGCCACCAGTGATTTTGACAGGGGGGATACGCAGTATTTT.